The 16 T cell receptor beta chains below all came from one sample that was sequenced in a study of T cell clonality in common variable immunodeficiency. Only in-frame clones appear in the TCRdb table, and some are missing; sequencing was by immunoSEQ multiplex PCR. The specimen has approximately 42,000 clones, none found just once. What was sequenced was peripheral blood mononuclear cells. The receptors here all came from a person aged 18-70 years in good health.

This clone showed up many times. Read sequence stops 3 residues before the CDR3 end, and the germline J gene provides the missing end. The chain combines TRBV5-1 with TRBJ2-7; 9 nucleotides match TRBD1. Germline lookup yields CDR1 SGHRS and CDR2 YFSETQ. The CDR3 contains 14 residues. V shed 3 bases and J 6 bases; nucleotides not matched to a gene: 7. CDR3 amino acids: CASSSGTGNSEQYF. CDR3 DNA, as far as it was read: TGCGCCAGCAGCTCCGGGACAGGGAACTCCGAG.

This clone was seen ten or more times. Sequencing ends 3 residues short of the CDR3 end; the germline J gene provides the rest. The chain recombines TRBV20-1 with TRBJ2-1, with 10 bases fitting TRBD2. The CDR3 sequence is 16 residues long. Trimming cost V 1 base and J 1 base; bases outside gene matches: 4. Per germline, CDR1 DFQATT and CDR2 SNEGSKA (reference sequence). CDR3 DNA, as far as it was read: TGCAGTGCTAGAGGGACTAGCGGTTCTTCCTACAATGAG. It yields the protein CSARGTSGSSYNE. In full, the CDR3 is CSARGTSGSSYNEQFF.

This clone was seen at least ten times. Incomplete CDR3 DNA: TGCGCCAGCAGCCAAGTGGGGGGGGCGGGGTATGGC. Its translation is CASSQVGGAGYG. The complete CDR3 reads CASSQVGGAGYGYTF. The chain joins TRBV4-1 to TRBJ1-2, with D perhaps TRBD1 (6 bases). The DNA ends 3 residues before the CDR3 does, and the rest of the CDR3 is filled in from the germline J gene. CDR1 MGHRA and CDR2 YSYEKL come from the germline V gene. The CDR3 extends over 15 amino acids. The ends were cut back, 1 base at V and 5 bases at J, with 14 bases in the middle.

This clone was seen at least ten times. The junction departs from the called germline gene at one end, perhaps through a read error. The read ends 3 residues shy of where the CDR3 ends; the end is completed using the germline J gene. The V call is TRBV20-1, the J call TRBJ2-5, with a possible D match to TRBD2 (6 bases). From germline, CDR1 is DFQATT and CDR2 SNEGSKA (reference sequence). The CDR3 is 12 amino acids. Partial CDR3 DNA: TGCAGTGCCAGAGGCGGGGCGGAGACC. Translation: CSARGGAET. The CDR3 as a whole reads CSARGGAETQYF.

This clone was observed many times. The sequenced CDR3 bases are TGCGCCAGCAGCCCAAACCTTGACAAAATCGGGGAG. This encodes CASSPNLDKIGE. The complete CDR3 reads CASSPNLDKIGELFF. The rearrangement uses TRBV5-1 and TRBJ2-2; D is undetermined. The sequenced fragment ends 3 residues before the CDR3 boundary, so the rest is inferred from the germline J gene. Trimming took 4 bases from V and 7 from J, leaving 17 bases between them. Germline V gene sequence: CDR1 SGHRS, CDR2 YFSETQ. The CDR3 sequence is 15 residues long.

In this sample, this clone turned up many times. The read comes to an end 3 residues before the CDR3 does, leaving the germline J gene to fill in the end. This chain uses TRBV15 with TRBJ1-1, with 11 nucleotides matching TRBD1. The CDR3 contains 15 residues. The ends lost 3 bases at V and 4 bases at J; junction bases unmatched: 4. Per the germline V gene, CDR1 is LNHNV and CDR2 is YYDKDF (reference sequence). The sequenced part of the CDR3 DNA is TGTGCCACCAGCAGGTGGGGACAGGGGGGCACTGAA. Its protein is CATSRWGQGGTE. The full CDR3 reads CATSRWGQGGTEAFF.

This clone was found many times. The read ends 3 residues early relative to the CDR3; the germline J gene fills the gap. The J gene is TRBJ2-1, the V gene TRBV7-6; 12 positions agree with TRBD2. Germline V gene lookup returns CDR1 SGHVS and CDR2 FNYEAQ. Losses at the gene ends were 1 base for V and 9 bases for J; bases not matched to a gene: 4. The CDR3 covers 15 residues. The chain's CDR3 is CASSLVASGRGEQFF. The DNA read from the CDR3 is TGTGCCAGCAGCTTAGTGGCTAGCGGGAGGGGTGAG.

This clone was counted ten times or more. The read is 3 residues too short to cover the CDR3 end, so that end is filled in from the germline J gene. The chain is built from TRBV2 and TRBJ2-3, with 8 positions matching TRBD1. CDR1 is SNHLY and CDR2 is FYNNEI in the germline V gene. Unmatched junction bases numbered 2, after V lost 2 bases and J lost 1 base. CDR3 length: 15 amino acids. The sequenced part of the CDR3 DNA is TGTGCCAGCAGTGAATGGGGACAGGGCACAGATACG. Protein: CASSEWGQGTDT. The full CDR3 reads CASSEWGQGTDTQYF.

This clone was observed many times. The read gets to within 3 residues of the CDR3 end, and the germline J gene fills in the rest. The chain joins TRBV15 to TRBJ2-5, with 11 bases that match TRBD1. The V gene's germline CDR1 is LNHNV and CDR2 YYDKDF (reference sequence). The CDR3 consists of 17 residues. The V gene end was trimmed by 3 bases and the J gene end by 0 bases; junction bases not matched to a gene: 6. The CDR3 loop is CATSRWTGGMNQETQYF. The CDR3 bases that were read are TGTGCCACCAGCAGGTGGACAGGGGGCATGAACCAAGAGACC.

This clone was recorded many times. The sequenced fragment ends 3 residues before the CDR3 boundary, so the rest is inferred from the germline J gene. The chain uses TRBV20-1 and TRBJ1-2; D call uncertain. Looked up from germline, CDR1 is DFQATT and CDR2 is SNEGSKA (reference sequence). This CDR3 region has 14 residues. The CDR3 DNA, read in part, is TGCAGTGCTAGGGGAGGTCATCGAACGGGGGGC. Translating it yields CSARGGHRTGG. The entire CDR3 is CSARGGHRTGGYTF.

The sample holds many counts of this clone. The sequenced CDR3 bases are TGTGCCAGCAGCCCCCCGTCTGATACG. Encoded protein: CASSPPSDT. The entire CDR3 protein is CASSPPSDTQYF. The V and J genes are TRBV7-9 and TRBJ2-3; D ambiguous. The sequenced fragment ends 3 residues before the CDR3 boundary, so the rest is inferred from the germline J gene. V was trimmed by 5 bases and J by 6 bases, leaving 9 bases between them. Germline V gene data show CDR1 as SEHNR and CDR2 as FQNEAQ (reference sequence). The CDR3 runs to 12 residues.

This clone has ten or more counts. Here the CDR3 reads CASSQDFHGQVNTGELFF. The DNA read from the CDR3 is TGTGCCAGCAGCCAAGATTTTCACGGACAGGTCAACACCGGGGAG. This chain joins TRBV14 and TRBJ2-2, with 7 positions matching TRBD1. From the germline J gene comes the end of the CDR3, since the read stops 3 residues before it. Germline lookup yields CDR1 SGHDN and CDR2 FVKESK. This CDR3 contains 18 residues. V lost 0 bases to trimming and J lost 2 bases; unmatched junction nucleotides: 9.

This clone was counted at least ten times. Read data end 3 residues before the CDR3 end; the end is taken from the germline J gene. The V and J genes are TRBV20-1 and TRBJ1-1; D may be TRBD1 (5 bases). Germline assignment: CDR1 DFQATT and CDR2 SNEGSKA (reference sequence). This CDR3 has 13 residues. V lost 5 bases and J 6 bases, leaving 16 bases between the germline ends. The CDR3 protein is CSAGGAGVPEAFF. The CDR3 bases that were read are TGCAGTGCTGGAGGGGCGGGGGTGCCTGAA.

The CDR3 protein is CASSLAIRGDMNTEAFF. The sequenced CDR3 bases are TGTGCCAGCAGCTTAGCAATCAGGGGAGACATGAACACTGAA. The chain uses TRBV7-6 and TRBJ1-1; a weak D match, TRBD1 (6 bases). The read halts 3 residues ahead of the CDR3 end, with the missing end drawn from the germline J gene. CDR3 length: 17 residues. The V end was cut by 0 bases, the J end by 0 bases, with 14 bases between. The germline gives CDR1 SGHVS, CDR2 FNYEAQ.

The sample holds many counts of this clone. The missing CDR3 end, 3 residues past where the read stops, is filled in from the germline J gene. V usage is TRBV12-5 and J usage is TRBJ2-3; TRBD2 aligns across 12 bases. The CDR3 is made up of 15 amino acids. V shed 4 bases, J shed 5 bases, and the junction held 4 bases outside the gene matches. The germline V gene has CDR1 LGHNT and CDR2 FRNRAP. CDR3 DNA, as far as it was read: TGTGCTAGTGGTTCTAGCGGGAGGGCCCAAGATACG. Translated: CASGSSGRAQDT. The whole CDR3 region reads CASGSSGRAQDTQYF.

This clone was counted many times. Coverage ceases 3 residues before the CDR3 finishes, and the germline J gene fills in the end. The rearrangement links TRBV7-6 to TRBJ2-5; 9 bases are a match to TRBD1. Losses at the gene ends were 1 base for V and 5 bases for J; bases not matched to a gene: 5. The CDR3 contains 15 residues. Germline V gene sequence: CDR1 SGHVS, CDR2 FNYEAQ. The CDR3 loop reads CASSLGGTGTETQYF. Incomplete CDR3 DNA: TGTGCCAGCAGCTTAGGGGGGACAGGGACGGAGACC.